Presented here are 7 T cell receptor beta chains from one specimen sequenced in a study of T cells in Graves' hyperthyroidism and ophthalmopathy. Template material for amplifying TCR beta CDR3 regions consisted of RNA transcripts. The HTBI primer set drove a first-round RT-PCR of the TCR CDR3. TCRdb called the multiplex PCR reads again in MiXCR, with one record for every CDR3 protein. The sample lists over 650,000 distinct CDR3 sequences, 45% occurring once. Sequences were obtained from peripheral blood or thyroid tissue (not recorded which). The receptors originated from an adult man with Graves' disease, either hyperthyroidism or ophthalmopathy (not recorded which).

This chain joins TRBV2 and TRBJ1-6; D is unclear. Germline loops: CDR1 SNHLY, CDR2 FYNNEI. The CDR3 is made up of 16 amino acids. V lost 5 bases, J lost 8 bases, and 19 bases lay in between. The CDR3 DNA sequence: TGTGCCAGCAGTTACCCCGAACGGGATTATGATTCACCCCTCCACTTT. Amino acids: CASSYPERDYDSPLHF. The whole variable domain, remainder taken from reference TRBV2 and TRBJ1-6, is EPEVTQTPSHQVTQMGQEVILRCVPISNHLYFYWYRQILGQKVEFLVSFYNNEISEKSEIFDDQFSVERPDGSNFTLKIRSTKLEDSAMYFCASSYPERDYDSPLHFGNGTRLTVT.

This chain links TRBV24-1 with TRBJ2-1; D remains unclear. The CDR3 runs 10 residues. V shed 4 bases and J shed 6 bases, with 0 bases lying between them. Per germline, CDR1 KGHDR and CDR2 SFDVKD. CDR3 DNA sequence: TGTGCCACCAGTGACAATGAGCAGTTCTTC. Protein sequence: CATSDNEQFF.

This clonotype has at least ten counts. The V gene is TRBV9, the J gene TRBJ1-6; 9 bases are shared with TRBD1. This CDR3 region has 13 residues. Germline assignment: CDR1 SGDLS and CDR2 YYNGEE. J lost 7 bases, V lost 5 bases, and 1 base had no gene match. This CDR3 is CASRGTGNSPLHF. The CDR3 coding sequence is TGTGCCAGCAGGGGGACAGGGAATTCACCCCTCCACTTT.

This clonotype has a count of ten or more. This chain links TRBV6-1 with TRBJ1-5; TRBD1 might be the D (6 bases). Germline CDR1 MNHNS, CDR2 SASEGT. The V and J ends lost 5 bases and 7 bases respectively, with 9 bases between them. The CDR3 runs 12 residues. CDR3 amino acids: CASSHTGQPQHF. The CDR3 DNA sequence: TGTGCCAGCAGTCACACAGGGCAGCCCCAGCATTTT.

The V gene is TRBV5-4, the J gene TRBJ2-7; perhaps TRBD2 as D (6 bases). CDR1 is SGHNT and CDR2 is YYREEE in the germline V gene (reference sequence). The length of the CDR3 is 12 residues. The V and J ends lost 6 bases and 6 bases respectively, with 13 bases between them. The CDR3, as DNA: TGTGCCAGCAAGGAGGGCGAGCCCGAGCAGTACTTC. Protein product: CASKEGEPEQYF.

Of note for this clonotype: Given a much more abundant clone one base away, this may be a read error. V usage is TRBV15 and J usage is TRBJ2-7; 10 nucleotides agree with TRBD2. Losses at the gene ends were 4 bases for V and 5 bases for J; bases not matched to a gene: 2. Germline V CDR1 and CDR2: LNHNV, YYDKDF (reference sequence). This CDR3 has 13 amino acids. CDR3 loop: CATSTTSGHEQYF. In nucleotides, the CDR3 is TGTGCCACCAGCACGACTAGCGGGCACGAGCAGTACTTC. Full variable domain (outside the CDR3, taken from reference TRBV15 and TRBJ2-7): DAMVIQNPRYQVTQFGKPVTLSCSQTLNHNVMYWYQQKSSQAPKLLFHYYDKDFNNEADTPDNFQSRRPNTSFCFLDIRSPGLGDTAMYLCATSTTSGHEQYFGPGTRLTVT.

The CDR3 DNA reads as TGTGCCAGCAGTGAAGCAGGCAGCCACACTGAAGCTTTCTTT. Translating it yields CASSEAGSHTEAFF. This rearrangement joins TRBV6-5 to TRBJ1-1; no clear D gene. Trimming stripped 5 bases from V and 3 bases from J, with 13 bases between. This CDR3 is built from 14 residues. Per the germline V gene, CDR1 is MNHEY and CDR2 is SVGAGI.